One and the same sample provided the 31 T cell receptor beta chains below, sequenced in a study of blood T cell repertoires in COVID-19. Clones were read by immunoSEQ multiplex PCR, and TCRdb kept only the in-frame ones, dropping some. The sample yields hundreds of thousands of clones, 75% to 90% seen once. Material for sequencing was peripheral blood. These receptors were obtained from a woman in her 40s who had recovered from COVID-19.

The rearrangement joins TRBV28 to TRBJ1-2; D possibly corresponds to TRBD1 (5 bases). Germline V gene lookup returns CDR1 MDHEN and CDR2 SYDVKM. V was clipped by 4 bases and J by 3 bases, with 24 bases between them. This CDR3 spans 18 amino acids. CDR3 DNA: TGTGCCAGCAGTTCCCCGGGGGGGGACTCCCTGGGCCACTATGGCTACACCTTC. This encodes CASSSPGGDSLGHYGYTF.

This clone was seen a few times. The chain uses TRBV19 and TRBJ1-5; D remains unclear. Germline CDR1 and CDR2: LNHDA and SQIVND (reference sequence). V dropped 2 bases and J dropped 2 bases, with 10 bases sitting between them. This CDR3 has 15 residues. CDR3: CASSIFSTGNQPQHF. In DNA form, the CDR3 reads TGTGCCAGTAGTATATTTTCGACTGGCAATCAGCCCCAGCATTTT.

V usage is TRBV7-8 and J usage is TRBJ1-2, with unresolved D. CDR1 and CDR2 from the germline V gene are SGHVS and FQNEAQ. CDR3 length equals 13 residues. Deletions cut 1 base from V and 5 bases from J, with 8 bases between. The CDR3 loop reads CASSLDRAYGYTF. The DNA for the CDR3 is TGTGCCAGCAGCTTAGACAGAGCATATGGCTACACCTTC.

The DNA of the CDR3 is TGTGCCAGCTCACTGACTGGGACAGGGGGCCTCTCACCCCTCCACTTT. It codes for CASSLTGTGGLSPLHF. The J gene is TRBJ1-6, the V gene TRBV18; 12 nucleotides agree with TRBD1. V was clipped by 4 bases and J by 10 bases; unmatched bases: 8. Germline V gene data show CDR1 as KGHSH and CDR2 as LQKENI. The CDR3 totals 16 residues.

V and J are TRBV19 and TRBJ2-4, with 7 bases that match TRBD1. Germline V gene data show CDR1 as LNHDA and CDR2 as SQIVND (reference sequence). The trim removed 9 bases at V and 0 bases at J, leaving 5 bases unmatched. The CDR3 length is 14 residues. CDR3 nucleotide sequence: TGTGCCAGCCAGGACAGGCTAGCCAAAAACATTCAGTACTTC. It yields the protein CASQDRLAKNIQYF.

This chain joins TRBV27 and TRBJ1-1; maybe TRBD1 (5 bases). In germline, CDR1 is MNHEY, CDR2 SMNVEV (reference sequence). The CDR3 totals 14 residues. V was shortened by 6 bases and J by 0 bases, with 11 bases between the two germline ends. The CDR3 loop reads CASSPSGLNTEAFF. In DNA, the CDR3 is TGTGCCAGCAGCCCTTCAGGGTTGAACACTGAAGCTTTCTTT.

The genes are TRBV12-5 and TRBJ2-2; D remains ambiguous. Germline V lookup: CDR1 LGHNT, CDR2 FRNRAP. The CDR3 length is 15 residues. V was clipped by 2 bases and J by 0 bases, with 7 bases between them. The DNA of the CDR3 is TGTGCTAGTGGTTTGTGGCAGGCGAACACCGGGGAGCTGTTTTTT. As protein: CASGLWQANTGELFF. Full variable domain (missing parts from reference TRBV12-5 and TRBJ2-2): DARVTQTPRHKVTEMGQEVTMRCQPILGHNTVFWYRQTMMQGLELLAYFRNRAPLDDSGMPKDRFSAEMPDATLATLKIQPSEPRDSAVYFCASGLWQANTGELFFGEGSRLTVL.

This chain links TRBV10-3 with TRBJ1-4, with D perhaps TRBD1 (5 bases). The length of the CDR3 is 14 residues. Germline V gene data show CDR1 as ENHRY and CDR2 as SYGVKD. V lost 8 bases and J lost 8, with 18 bases in between. The CDR3 DNA sequence: TGTGCCATCTTTTCGGGGGATTCGAGCGAAAAACTGTTTTTT. Its protein product is CAIFSGDSSEKLFF.

The chain carries TRBV12-3 or TRBV12-4 and TRBJ1-6, with TRBD1 matching 8 bases. The CDR3 runs to 13 residues. J lost 11 bases, V lost 5 bases, and 5 bases had no gene match. As DNA, the CDR3 is TGTGCCAGCAGTCCAGGGGGCTTGACACCCCTCCACTTT. Residues: CASSPGGLTPLHF.

This chain uses TRBV2 with TRBJ1-2; D may be TRBD1 (6 bases). Germline V CDR1 and CDR2: SNHLY, FYNNEI. The germline V and J ends were trimmed by 1 base and 14 bases, with 26 bases remaining between them. The CDR3 extends over 16 amino acids. In nucleotides, the CDR3 is TGTGCCAGCAGTGAAGGGTTCCGGGACACCGTTCGCGGCTGGACCTTC. It specifies CASSEGFRDTVRGWTF.

The V call is TRBV29-1, the J call TRBJ1-5; 8 nucleotides align to TRBD1. The CDR3 is 12 amino acids. Trimming took 7 bases from V and 5 from J; bases not matched to a gene: 4. Germline assignment: CDR1 SQVTM and CDR2 ANQGSEA. CDR3 nucleotide sequence: TGCAGCGGCAAACAGGGGGATCAGCCCCAGCATTTT. The encoded protein is CSGKQGDQPQHF.

This chain links TRBV5-4 with TRBJ1-3; no reliable D call. Germline CDR1 is SGHNT and CDR2 is YYREEE (reference sequence). This CDR3 spans 14 amino acids. V gave up 0 bases and J gave up 1 base, with 5 bases separating them. CDR3 sequence: CASSLGPSGNTIYF. CDR3 DNA sequence: TGTGCCAGCAGCTTGGGTCCTTCTGGAAACACCATATATTTT.

This clone was counted a few times. The chain is built from TRBV7-8 and TRBJ2-3; weak D call: TRBD2 (7 bases). V shed 5 bases and J shed 1 base, with 13 bases lying between them. The CDR3 contains 15 residues. Germline lookup yields CDR1 SGHVS and CDR2 FQNEAQ. CDR3 in DNA: TGTGCCAGCAGCCCAAGGGGGGGACGCACAGATACGCAGTATTTT. Its protein product is CASSPRGGRTDTQYF.

The chain couples TRBV2 to TRBJ2-3; maybe TRBD1 (6 bases). V dropped 0 bases and J dropped 0 bases, with 31 bases sitting between them. This CDR3 contains 23 residues. The germline CDR1 and CDR2 sequences are SNHLY and FYNNEI. CDR3 nucleotide sequence: TGTGCCAGCAGTGAAGCCGGACGTCTTAATACCATCAGCGACAGGACTAGCACAGATACGCAGTATTTT. Residues: CASSEAGRLNTISDRTSTDTQYF. The full variable domain, with the rest looked up from reference TRBV2 and TRBJ2-3, is EPEVTQTPSHQVTQMGQEVILRCVPISNHLYFYWYRQILGQKVEFLVSFYNNEISEKSEIFDDQFSVERPDGSNFTLKIRSTKLEDSAMYFCASSEAGRLNTISDRTSTDTQYFGPGTRLTVL.

This chain uses TRBV2 with TRBJ1-4, with D tentatively TRBD1 (6 bases). The CDR3 has 14 residues. Germline V gene lookup returns CDR1 SNHLY and CDR2 FYNNEI. The germline V and J ends were trimmed by 10 bases and 1 base, with 13 bases remaining between them. The CDR3 bases are TGTGCCACCCAGGGGCTGGGAACTAATGAAAAACTGTTTTTT. Translating it yields CATQGLGTNEKLFF.

The rearrangement links TRBV6-2 or TRBV6-3 to TRBJ1-1; D not resolved. The V gene lost 3 bases and the J gene lost 1 base, with 15 bases spanning the gap. The CDR3 covers 16 residues. CDR1 and CDR2 from the germline V gene are MNHEY and SVGEGT. The chain's CDR3 is CASSYYPGKTNTEAFF. In DNA form, the CDR3 reads TGTGCCAGCAGTTATTATCCAGGCAAAACGAACACTGAAGCTTTCTTT.

The CDR3 is CASSQELAGGPYEQYF. The CDR3 nucleotides read TGCGCCAGCAGCCAAGAACTAGCGGGGGGGCCCTACGAGCAGTACTTC. The chain couples TRBV4-1 to TRBJ2-7; 13 positions match TRBD2. This CDR3 is 16 amino acids long. J was trimmed by 2 bases and V by 0 bases; bases with no gene match: 1. CDR1 MGHRA and CDR2 YSYEKL come from the germline V gene.

This chain joins TRBV4-3 and TRBJ2-2; D remains ambiguous. Germline CDR1 LGHNA, CDR2 YSLEER. CDR3 size: 17 residues. V was clipped by 1 base and J by 1 base, with 13 bases between them. The CDR3 loop is CASSQGAASGNTGELFF. The CDR3 DNA follows: TGCGCCAGCAGCCAAGGTGCGGCCTCCGGGAACACCGGGGAGCTGTTTTTT.

The genes are TRBV6-4 and TRBJ2-7, with D maybe TRBD1 (6 bases). Germline CDR1 and CDR2: MRHNA and SNTAGT. This CDR3 is 18 amino acids long. The V gene lost 8 bases and the J gene lost 1 base, with 27 bases spanning the gap. In DNA, the CDR3 is TGTGCCAGCGGAGGAACAACCCCAGAGGACAGTTCGTCCTACGAGCAGTACTTC. It is translated as CASGGTTPEDSSSYEQYF.

The chain couples TRBV5-5 to TRBJ1-4; TRBD1 aligns across 10 bases. This CDR3 spans 15 amino acids. Germline CDR1 SGHKS, CDR2 YYEKEE (reference sequence). Losses at the gene ends were 4 bases for V and 2 bases for J; bases not matched to a gene: 2. The CDR3 loop reads CASSRDRGTNEKLFF. The CDR3 DNA is TGTGCCAGCAGCCGGGACAGGGGCACTAATGAAAAACTGTTTTTT.

This rearrangement joins TRBV27 to TRBJ1-2; D call uncertain. Germline V CDR1 and CDR2: MNHEY, SMNVEV (reference sequence). Trimming took off 0 bases at V and 4 bases at J, with 12 bases between the two ends. This CDR3 is 15 amino acids long. The CDR3 reads CASSLSSSPGYGYTF. As DNA, the CDR3 is TGTGCCAGCAGTTTATCTTCTAGTCCTGGCTATGGCTACACCTTC.

The V call is TRBV12-2, the J call TRBJ1-2; TRBD1 is the table's D call, not checked against the DNA. TRBV12-2 has pseudogene status. The CDR3 runs to 14 residues. The CDR3 spells CASRLDHRGQGYTF. The CDR3 nucleotides read TGTGCAAGTCGCTTAGATCACAGGGGTCAGGGCTACACCTTC.

The genes are TRBV4-3 and TRBJ2-7; D gene ambiguous. The CDR3 contains 15 residues. Trimming pared 3 bases from V and 3 bases from J, leaving 15 bases between. From germline, CDR1 is LGHNA and CDR2 YSLEER. The chain's CDR3 is CASSHDRSRFYEQYF. Here the CDR3 DNA reads TGCGCCAGCAGCCACGATAGAAGCCGGTTCTACGAGCAGTACTTC.

V usage is TRBV7-6 and J usage is TRBJ2-2; no firm D call. There are 16 residues in the CDR3. CDR1 is SGHVS and CDR2 is FNYEAQ in the germline V gene. The germline V and J ends were trimmed by 1 base and 4 bases, with 13 bases remaining between them. The CDR3 reads CASSLVAGVGTGELFF. The CDR3, as DNA: TGTGCCAGCAGCTTAGTAGCCGGAGTAGGCACCGGGGAGCTGTTTTTT.

This CDR3 is CASSASGSPGADNEKLFF. The CDR3 DNA sequence: TGTGCCAGCAGCGCCTCGGGTAGCCCCGGCGCTGATAATGAAAAACTGTTTTTT. The chain recombines TRBV7-2 with TRBJ1-4; D not certain. Germline V gene sequence: CDR1 SGHTA, CDR2 FQGNSA. This CDR3 is 18 amino acids long. V dropped 5 bases and J dropped 4 bases, with 23 bases sitting between them.

This rearrangement joins TRBV11-1 to TRBJ2-7; D gene unclear. Germline values: CDR1 SGHAT, CDR2 FQDESV (reference sequence). The CDR3 contains 13 residues. V was pared by 4 bases and J by 1 base, with 8 bases between. The CDR3 DNA is TGTGCCAGCAGCTGGGCCCCGTCCTACGAGCAGTACTTC. Translation: CASSWAPSYEQYF. The full variable domain, rest sourced from reference TRBV11-1 and TRBJ2-7, is EAEVAQSPRYKITEKSQAVAFWCDPISGHATLYWYRQILGQGPELLVQFQDESVVDDSQLPKDRFSAERLKGVDSTLKIQPAELGDSAMYLCASSWAPSYEQYFGPGTRLTVT.

The CDR3 nucleotides are TGTGCCAGAAGATCCGGAACCGGGGTGACTGAAGCTTTCTTT. Its protein is CARRSGTGVTEAFF. The V gene is TRBV5-3, the J gene TRBJ1-1, with D unclear. TRBV5-3 is given ORF status, its function remaining uncertain. The CDR3 runs to 14 residues. The V and J ends lost 5 bases and 5 bases respectively, with 16 bases between them.

The chain employs TRBV2 and TRBJ1-6; D not certain. The CDR3 length is 13 residues. V gave up 0 bases and J gave up 11 bases, with 8 bases separating them. Germline lookup yields CDR1 SNHLY and CDR2 FYNNEI. The CDR3 protein is CASSEASVTPLHF. CDR3 DNA sequence: TGTGCCAGCAGTGAAGCGTCGGTTACACCCCTCCACTTT.

This clone was seen once. The chain has TRBV7-3 and TRBJ1-2; 8 nucleotides agree with TRBD1. Germline CDR1 and CDR2: SGHTA and FQGTGA. V lost 2 bases to trimming and J lost 8 bases; unmatched junction nucleotides: 7. The CDR3 is 14 amino acids. The CDR3 coding sequence is TGTGCCAGCAGCTTACTCGCAGGGACAGGAGGCTACACCTTC. Protein: CASSLLAGTGGYTF.

The CDR3 nucleotides read TGTGCCAGCAGTTTCTCGACAGGACTCTATGGCTACACCTTC. It is translated as CASSFSTGLYGYTF. The gene calls are TRBV6-6 and TRBJ1-2, with D possibly TRBD1 on 6 matching bases. The germline CDR1 and CDR2 sequences are MNHNY and SVGAGI (reference sequence). The CDR3 consists of 14 residues. The ends were cut back, 4 bases at V and 4 bases at J, with 13 bases in the middle.

The J gene is TRBJ1-1, the V gene TRBV6-6, with a weak D call TRBD1 (5 bases). Germline assignment: CDR1 MNHNY and CDR2 SVGAGI (reference sequence). V was trimmed by 7 bases and J by 6 bases, leaving 24 bases between them. The CDR3 is made up of 16 amino acids. The DNA of the CDR3 is TGTGCCAGCACCCCGATGAAGACAGAAGGATCGGCTGAAGCTTTCTTT. It encodes CASTPMKTEGSAEAFF.